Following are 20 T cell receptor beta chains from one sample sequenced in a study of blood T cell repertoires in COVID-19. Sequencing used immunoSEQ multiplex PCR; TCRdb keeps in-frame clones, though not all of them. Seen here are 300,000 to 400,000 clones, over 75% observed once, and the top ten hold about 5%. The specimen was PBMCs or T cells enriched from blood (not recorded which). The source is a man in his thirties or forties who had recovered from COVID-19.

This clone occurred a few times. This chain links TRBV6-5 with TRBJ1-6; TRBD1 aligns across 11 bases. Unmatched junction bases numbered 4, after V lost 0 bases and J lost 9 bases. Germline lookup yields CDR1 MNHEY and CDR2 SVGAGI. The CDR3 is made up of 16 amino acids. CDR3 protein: CASSYSGTGGVSPLHF. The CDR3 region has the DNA TGTGCCAGCAGTTACTCGGGGACAGGGGGTGTTTCACCCCTCCACTTT.

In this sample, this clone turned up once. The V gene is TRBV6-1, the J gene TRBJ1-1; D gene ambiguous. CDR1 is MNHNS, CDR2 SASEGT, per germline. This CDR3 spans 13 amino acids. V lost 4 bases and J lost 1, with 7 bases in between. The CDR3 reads CASSAGSNTEAFF. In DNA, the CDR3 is TGTGCCAGCAGTGCAGGCTCGAACACTGAAGCTTTCTTT.

CDR3 region: CAISPAGQGGSDTQYF. CDR3 coding DNA: TGTGCCATCAGCCCAGCCGGACAGGGGGGATCAGATACGCAGTATTTT. The chain employs TRBV10-3 and TRBJ2-3, with TRBD1 matching over 10 bases. J gave up 4 bases and V 6 bases, and 10 bases lay outside the gene matches. CDR1 ENHRY and CDR2 SYGVKD come from the germline V gene. CDR3 length: 16 amino acids.

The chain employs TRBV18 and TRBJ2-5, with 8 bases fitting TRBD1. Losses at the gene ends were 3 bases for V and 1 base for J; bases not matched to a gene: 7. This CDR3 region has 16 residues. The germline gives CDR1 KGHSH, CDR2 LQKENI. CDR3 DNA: TGTGCCAGCTCACCGTTCAGGGGGCCACCCCAAGAGACCCAGTACTTC. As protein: CASSPFRGPPQETQYF.

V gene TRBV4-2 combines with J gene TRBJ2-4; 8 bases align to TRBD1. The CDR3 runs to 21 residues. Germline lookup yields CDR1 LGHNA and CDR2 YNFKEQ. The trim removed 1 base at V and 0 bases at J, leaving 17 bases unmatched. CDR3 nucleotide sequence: TGTGCCAGCAGCCAAGGTCGCGCAGGGGGCAATAAACCGCTAGCCAAAAACATTCAGTACTTC. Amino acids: CASSQGRAGGNKPLAKNIQYF.

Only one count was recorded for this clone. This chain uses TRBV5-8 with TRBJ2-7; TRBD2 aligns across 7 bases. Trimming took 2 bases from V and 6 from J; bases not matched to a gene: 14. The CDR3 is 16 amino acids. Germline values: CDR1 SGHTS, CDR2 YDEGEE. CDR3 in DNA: TGTGCCAGCAGCTTTCTCGCGGTGACTAGCATCTCCGAGCAGTACTTC. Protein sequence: CASSFLAVTSISEQYF.

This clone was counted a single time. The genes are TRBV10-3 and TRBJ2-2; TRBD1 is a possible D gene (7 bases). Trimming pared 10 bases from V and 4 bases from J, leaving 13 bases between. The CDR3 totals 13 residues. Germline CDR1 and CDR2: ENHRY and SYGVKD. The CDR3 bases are TGTGCCACCGCGGGACAGCTCACCGGGGAGCTGTTTTTT. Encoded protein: CATAGQLTGELFF.

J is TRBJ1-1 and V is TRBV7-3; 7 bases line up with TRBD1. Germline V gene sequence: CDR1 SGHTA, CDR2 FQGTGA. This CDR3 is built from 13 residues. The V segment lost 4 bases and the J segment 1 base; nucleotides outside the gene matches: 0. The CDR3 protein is CASSWTGNTEAFF. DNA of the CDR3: TGTGCCAGCAGCTGGACAGGGAACACTGAAGCTTTCTTT.

DNA for the CDR3: TGCAGCGTTGATGACAGGGAGGATGGCTACACCTTC. Translation: CSVDDREDGYTF. The chain couples TRBV29-1 to TRBJ1-2; the match to TRBD1 covers 7 bases. Trimming at V came to 3 bases and at J to 6 bases, leaving 4 bases not matched to a gene. CDR1 is SQVTM, CDR2 ANQGSEA, per germline. This CDR3 has 12 residues. Complete variable domain (other parts from reference TRBV29-1 and TRBJ1-2): SAVISQKPSRDICQRGTSLTIQCQVDSQVTMMFWYRQQPGQSLTLIATANQGSEATYESGFVIDKFPISRPNLTFSTLTVSNMSPEDSSIYLCSVDDREDGYTFGSGTRLTVV.

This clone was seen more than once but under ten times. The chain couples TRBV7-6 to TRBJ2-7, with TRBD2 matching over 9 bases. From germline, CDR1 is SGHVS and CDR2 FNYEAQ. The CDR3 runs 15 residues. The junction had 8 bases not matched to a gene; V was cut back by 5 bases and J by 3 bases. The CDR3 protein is CASSRSSGEGYEQYF. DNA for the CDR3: TGTGCCAGCAGCCGCTCTAGCGGGGAGGGCTACGAGCAGTACTTC.

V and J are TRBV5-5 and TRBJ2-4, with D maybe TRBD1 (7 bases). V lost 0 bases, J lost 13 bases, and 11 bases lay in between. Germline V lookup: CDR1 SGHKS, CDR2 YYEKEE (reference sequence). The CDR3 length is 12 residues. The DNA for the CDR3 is TGTGCCAGCAGCTTGGCAGGGGGGTTACAGTACTTC. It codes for CASSLAGGLQYF.

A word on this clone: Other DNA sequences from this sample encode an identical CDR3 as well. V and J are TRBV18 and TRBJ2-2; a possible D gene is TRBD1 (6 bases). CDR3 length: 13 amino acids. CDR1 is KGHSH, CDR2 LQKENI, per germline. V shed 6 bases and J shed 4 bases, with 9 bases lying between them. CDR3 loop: CASSPRGTGELFF. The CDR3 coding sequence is TGTGCCAGCTCCCCCAGGGGCACCGGGGAGCTGTTTTTT.

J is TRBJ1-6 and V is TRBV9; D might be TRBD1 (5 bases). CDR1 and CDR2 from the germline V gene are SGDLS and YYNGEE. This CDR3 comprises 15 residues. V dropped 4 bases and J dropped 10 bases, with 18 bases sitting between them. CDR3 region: CASSRAWQGESPLHF. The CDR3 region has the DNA TGTGCCAGCAGCCGCGCCTGGCAGGGTGAATCACCCCTCCACTTT.

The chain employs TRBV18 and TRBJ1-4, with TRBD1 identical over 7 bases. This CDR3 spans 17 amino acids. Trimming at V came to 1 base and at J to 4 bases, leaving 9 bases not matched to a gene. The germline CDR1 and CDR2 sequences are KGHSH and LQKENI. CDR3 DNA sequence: TGTGCCAGCTCACCACAGAAAGGGACAGAAAATAATGAAAAACTGTTTTTT. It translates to CASSPQKGTENNEKLFF.

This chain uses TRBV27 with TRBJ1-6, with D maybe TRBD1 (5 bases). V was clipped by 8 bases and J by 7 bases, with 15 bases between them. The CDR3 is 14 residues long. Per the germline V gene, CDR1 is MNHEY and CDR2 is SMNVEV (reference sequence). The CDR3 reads CASRKGQGNSPLHF. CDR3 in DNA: TGTGCCAGCCGAAAAGGGCAGGGAAATTCACCCCTCCACTTT.

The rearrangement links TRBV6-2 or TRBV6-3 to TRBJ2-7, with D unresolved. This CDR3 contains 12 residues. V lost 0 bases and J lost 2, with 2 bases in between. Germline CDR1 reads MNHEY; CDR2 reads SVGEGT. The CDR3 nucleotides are TGTGCCAGCAGTTACTCCGCCTACGAGCAGTACTTC. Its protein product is CASSYSAYEQYF.

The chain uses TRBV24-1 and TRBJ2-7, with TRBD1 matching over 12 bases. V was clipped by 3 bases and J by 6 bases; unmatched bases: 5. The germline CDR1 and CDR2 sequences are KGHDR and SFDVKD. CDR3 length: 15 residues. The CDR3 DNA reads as TGTGCCACCAGTGATCCCGGGACAGGGGGCGGCGAGCAGTACTTC. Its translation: CATSDPGTGGGEQYF.

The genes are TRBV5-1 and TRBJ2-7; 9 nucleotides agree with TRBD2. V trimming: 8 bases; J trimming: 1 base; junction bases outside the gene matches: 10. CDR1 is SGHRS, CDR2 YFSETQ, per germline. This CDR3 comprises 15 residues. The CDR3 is CASRTSGFDSYEQYF. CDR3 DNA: TGCGCCAGTCGAACTAGCGGGTTCGATTCCTACGAGCAGTACTTC.

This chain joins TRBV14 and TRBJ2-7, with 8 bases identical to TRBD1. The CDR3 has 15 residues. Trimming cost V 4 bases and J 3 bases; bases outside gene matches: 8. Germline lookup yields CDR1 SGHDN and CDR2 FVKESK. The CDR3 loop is CASSLEDREIYEQYF. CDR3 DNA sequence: TGTGCCAGCAGCCTAGAGGACAGGGAAATCTACGAGCAGTACTTC.

As DNA, the CDR3 is TGTGCCAGCAGCTTAGGGGGGTACAGGGGCTTTGAAGCTTTCTTT. Translating gives CASSLGGYRGFEAFF. The J gene is TRBJ1-1, the V gene TRBV11-2; TRBD1 agrees at 7 bases. CDR3 length: 15 amino acids. Germline assignment: CDR1 SGHAT and CDR2 FQNNGV. The V gene end was trimmed by 1 base and the J gene end by 7 bases; junction bases not matched to a gene: 9.